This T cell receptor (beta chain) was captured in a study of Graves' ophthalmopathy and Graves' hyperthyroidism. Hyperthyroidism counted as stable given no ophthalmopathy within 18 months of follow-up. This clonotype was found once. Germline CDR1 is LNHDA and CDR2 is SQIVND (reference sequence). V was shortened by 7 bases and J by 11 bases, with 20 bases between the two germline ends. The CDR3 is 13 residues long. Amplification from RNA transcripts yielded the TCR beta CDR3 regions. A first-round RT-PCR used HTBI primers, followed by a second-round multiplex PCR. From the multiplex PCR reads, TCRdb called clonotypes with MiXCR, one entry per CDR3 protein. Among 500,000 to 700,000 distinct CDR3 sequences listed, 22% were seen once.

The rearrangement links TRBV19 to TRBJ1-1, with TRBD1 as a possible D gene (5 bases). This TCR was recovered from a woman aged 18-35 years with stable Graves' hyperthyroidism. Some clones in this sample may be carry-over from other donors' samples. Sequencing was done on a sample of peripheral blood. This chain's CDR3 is CASTAGGALRAFF. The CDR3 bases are TGTGCCAGTACCGCCGGAGGGGCGCTTCGGGCTTTCTTT. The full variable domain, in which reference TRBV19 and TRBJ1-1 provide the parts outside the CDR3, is DGGITQSPKYLFRKEGQNVTLSCEQNLNHDAMYWYRQDPGQGLRLIYYSQIVNDFQKGDIAEGYSVSREKKESFPLTVTSAQKNPTAFYLCASTAGGALRAFFGQGTRLTVV.